A selection of T cell receptor beta chains follows, all from one sample in a study of cytomegalovirus exposure and HLA in healthy donors. Clones were read by immunoSEQ multiplex PCR, and TCRdb kept only the in-frame ones, dropping some. Among fewer than 25,000 clones listed, approximately 84% were seen once. The sample was PBMCs. The receptor set was obtained from a human donor in good health. CDR3s include the opening cysteine and the closing phenylalanine or tryptophan. The D gene is left open where the match is weak. Expanded clones are given a class, and other clones once, few, many or no size at all.

few	TRBV5-1	.	TRBJ1-2	TGCGCCAGCAGCTGGGGAGTCGGGGGCTACACCTTC	CASSWGVGGYTF
once	TRBV6-1	.	TRBJ1-5	TGTGCCAGCAGTGAATTCGCAGGGAGCAATCAGCCCCAGCATTTT	CASSEFAGSNQPQHF
.	TRBV6-1	.	TRBJ1-4	TGTGCCAGCAGTGAGCCGGGACTCAAGGACAAACTGTTTTTT	CASSEPGLKDKLFF
.	TRBV18	.	TRBJ2-7	TGTGCCAGCTCACCACGTATCACAGAACTCTTCTACGAGCAGTACTTC	CASSPRITELFYEQYF
.	TRBV29-1	.	TRBJ2-1	TGCAGCGTTGGTTCCACCTACAATGAGCAGTTCTTC	CSVGSTYNEQFF
.	TRBV18	TRBD2	TRBJ2-1	TGTGCCAGCTCACCTCGGGGACTAGCGGGAGTCCGAAATGAGCAGTTCTTC	CASSPRGLAGVRNEQFF
.	TRBV11-2	TRBD1	TRBJ2-7	TGTGCCAGCAGCTTAGGGACAGGGGGGCTCTACGAGCAGTACTTC	CASSLGTGGLYEQYF
.	TRBV5-1	.	TRBJ1-4	TGCGCCAGCAGCTTCGGTCGGACAGCAAATGAAAAACTGTTTTTT	CASSFGRTANEKLFF
.	TRBV4-1	.	TRBJ2-7	TGCGCCAGCAGCCCGACCCCACGGGACACCTACGAGCAGTACTTC	CASSPTPRDTYEQYF
.	TRBV6-5	.	TRBJ1-1	TGTGCCAGCAGGGTAGCTTTCGGAGCTTTCTTT	CASRVAFGAFF
.	TRBV7-2	.	TRBJ2-1	TGTGCCAGCAGCTTAGAAGCATCTGGAGCCTACAATGAGCAGTTCTTC	CASSLEASGAYNEQFF
.	TRBV6-5	.	TRBJ1-4	TGTGCCAGCAGTTCATTCCTTAGCAACGGTGAAAAACTGTTTTTT	CASSSFLSNGEKLFF
.	TRBV4-1	TRBD2	TRBJ2-7	TGCGCCAGCAGCCAAGATGGTTCTAGCGGGACCTACGAGCAGTACTTC	CASSQDGSSGTYEQYF
.	TRBV6-4	TRBD1	TRBJ2-3	TGTGCCAGCAGTGATGGGACAGGGGAACTGGATACGCAGTATTTT	CASSDGTGELDTQYF
.	TRBV30	.	TRBJ1-5	TGTGCCTGGAGTGAGGGAGGGGGAAGGCCCCAGCATTTT	CAWSEGGGRPQHF
.	TRBV5-4	.	TRBJ2-4	TGTGCCAGCAGCTCGGCTAGCGCCGCCCGGAGGACCAAAAACATTCAGTACTTC	CASSSASAARRTKNIQYF
once	TRBV6-7	TRBD1	TRBJ1-1	TGTGCCAGCAGTTATCGGGACAGTCTGAACACTGAAGCTTTCTTT	CASSYRDSLNTEAFF
.	TRBV7-6	.	TRBJ2-7	TGTGCCAGCAGCTTAGGGGCGTACGAGCAGTACTTC	CASSLGAYEQYF
.	TRBV5-1	.	TRBJ2-7	TGCGCCAGCAGAGGAATAGGGGCTAAGGTGGGAGGTCCCTACGAGCAGTACTTC	CASRGIGAKVGGPYEQYF
.	TRBV30	.	TRBJ1-1	TGTGCCTGGAGTACAAACAGGGTCTCGATTACTGAAGCTTTCTTT	CAWSTNRVSITEAFF
once	TRBV18	.	TRBJ2-7	TGTGCCAGCTCACCCGCGAGGTATGAGCAGTACTTC	CASSPARYEQYF
once	TRBV5-5	TRBD2	TRBJ2-7	TGTGCCAGCAGCTTAGGCTCGCGACTAGCGGGGAGCTACGAGCAGTACTTC	CASSLGSRLAGSYEQYF
once	TRBV6-1	.	TRBJ1-1	TGTGCCACCGAGGAGGTTAGGTACACTGAAGCTTTCTTT	CATEEVRYTEAFF
.	TRBV19	.	TRBJ1-1	TGTGCCAGTAGTGGCCCAGGGCAGGTCAACACTGAAGCTTTCTTT	CASSGPGQVNTEAFF
.	TRBV7-7	TRBD2	TRBJ2-5	TGTGCCAGCAGCTTAGGGGGACTAGCGGGAAATCCGGGGGAGACCCAGTACTTC	CASSLGGLAGNPGETQYF
.	TRBV5-8	.	TRBJ1-1	TGTGCCAGCAGCTTGAGGCGGGGGGCCATCACTGAAGCTTTCTTT	CASSLRRGAITEAFF
.	TRBV7-2	.	TRBJ2-7	TGTGCCAGCAGCCAAGGGCGCAGGGCTGACGAGCAGTACTTC	CASSQGRRADEQYF
.	TRBV6-6	.	TRBJ1-1	TGTGCCAGCAGCCGACTGGTCACGGACACTGAAGCTTTCTTT	CASSRLVTDTEAFF
.	TRBV15	.	TRBJ1-5	TGTGCCACCAGCGGACATAGTCGCAATCAGCCCCAGCATTTT	CATSGHSRNQPQHF
.	TRBV7-8	.	TRBJ2-1	TGTGCCAGCAGCTTTGCGGGGTACAATGAGCAGTTCTTC	CASSFAGYNEQFF
few	TRBV19	TRBD2	TRBJ2-1	TGTGCCAGTAAGGCGGGAGGGATCTACAATGAGCAGTTCTTC	CASKAGGIYNEQFF
.	TRBV30	.	TRBJ1-1	TGTGCCTGGAGTGTAGTGGGCATCGGGAACACTGAAGCTTTCTTT	CAWSVVGIGNTEAFF
.	TRBV9	.	TRBJ2-7	TGTGCCAGCAGCCCTGGACAGCGCTCCTACGAGCAGTACTTC	CASSPGQRSYEQYF
.	TRBV11-1	TRBD2	TRBJ2-3	TGTGCCAGCAGCCCTCGGGGACTAGCCAGCACAGATACGCAGTATTTT	CASSPRGLASTDTQYF
once	TRBV2	.	TRBJ2-7	TGTGCCACCAGATCGGAGCGGCAATCCTACGAGCAGTACTTC	CATRSERQSYEQYF
.	TRBV7-2	TRBD2	TRBJ2-1	TGTGCCAGCAGCGGTAGCGGGGGGGCCGGAAATGAGCAGTTCTTC	CASSGSGGAGNEQFF
.	TRBV5-6	.	TRBJ1-2	TGTGCCAGCAGACTCTACTTGAGAGTGGAGTTGGGCTACACCTTC	CASRLYLRVELGYTF
.	TRBV5-6	TRBD1	TRBJ1-1	TGTGCCAGCAGCTTCTGGGACAGGGGCCGAACTGAAGCTTTCTTT	CASSFWDRGRTEAFF
few	TRBV18	TRBD1	TRBJ1-1	TGTGCCAGCTCAGTAGGCCCAGGGGGCGGCACTGAAGCTTTCTTT	CASSVGPGGGTEAFF
.	TRBV2	TRBD1	TRBJ2-7	TGTGCCAGCGGTTTACAGGGGAAGGGGCCCTACGAGCAGTACTTC	CASGLQGKGPYEQYF
.	TRBV9	.	TRBJ1-2	TGTGCCAGCAGCGTAGCCCCCAGCTATGGCTACACCTTC	CASSVAPSYGYTF
.	TRBV6-5	.	TRBJ1-1	TGTGCCAGCAGTTACTCGGGGAGCTACACTGAAGCTTTCTTT	CASSYSGSYTEAFF
.	TRBV9	.	TRBJ1-4	TGTGCCAGCAGCGTAGACTTTAATGAAAAACTGTTTTTT	CASSVDFNEKLFF
.	TRBV2	TRBD2	TRBJ2-1	TGTGCCAGCAGTGGGGGGACTAGCGGGAGGGGGTCCTACAATGAGCAGTTCTTC	CASSGGTSGRGSYNEQFF
.	TRBV7-9	TRBD1	TRBJ2-3	TGTGCCAGCAGGGCTAGGGGACAGACCTCCACAGATACGCAGTATTTT	CASRARGQTSTDTQYF
.	TRBV9	.	TRBJ1-6	TGTGCCAGCAGCCCTGACAGTTCGCATTCACCCCTCCACTTT	CASSPDSSHSPLHF
.	TRBV7-2	TRBD2	TRBJ2-7	TGTGCCAGCAGCTTAGCGACTAGCGGGGGCCAACTACCCGCCTACGAGCAGTACTTC	CASSLATSGGQLPAYEQYF
few	TRBV6-5	.	TRBJ1-4	TGTGCCACCGGACTCTTAGAGGGTGAAAAACTGTTTTTT	CATGLLEGEKLFF
medium-sized	TRBV11-2	TRBD2	TRBJ2-2	TGTGCCAGCAGCTTAGGGACTAGCGGGGGGGCCGTTGGCACCGGGGAGCTGTTTTTT	CASSLGTSGGAVGTGELFF
.	TRBV18	.	TRBJ1-1	TGTGCCAGCTCACCGGGAGGGGGGAACACTGAAGCTTTCTTT	CASSPGGGNTEAFF
.	TRBV30	.	TRBJ1-5	TGTGCCTGGAGTGTGGGCAGGGATCAGCCCCAGCATTTT	CAWSVGRDQPQHF
.	TRBV6-1	.	TRBJ2-2	TGTGCCAGCAGTCCGACAGAGAACACCGGGGAGCTGTTTTTT	CASSPTENTGELFF
.	TRBV28	.	TRBJ1-5	TGTGCCAGCAGTTTGATTGGAGGGAACAATCAGCCCCAGCATTTT	CASSLIGGNNQPQHF
once	TRBV18	.	TRBJ2-3	TGTGCCAGCTCCCTCAGGCGGGACCCAAGCACAGATACGCAGTATTTT	CASSLRRDPSTDTQYF